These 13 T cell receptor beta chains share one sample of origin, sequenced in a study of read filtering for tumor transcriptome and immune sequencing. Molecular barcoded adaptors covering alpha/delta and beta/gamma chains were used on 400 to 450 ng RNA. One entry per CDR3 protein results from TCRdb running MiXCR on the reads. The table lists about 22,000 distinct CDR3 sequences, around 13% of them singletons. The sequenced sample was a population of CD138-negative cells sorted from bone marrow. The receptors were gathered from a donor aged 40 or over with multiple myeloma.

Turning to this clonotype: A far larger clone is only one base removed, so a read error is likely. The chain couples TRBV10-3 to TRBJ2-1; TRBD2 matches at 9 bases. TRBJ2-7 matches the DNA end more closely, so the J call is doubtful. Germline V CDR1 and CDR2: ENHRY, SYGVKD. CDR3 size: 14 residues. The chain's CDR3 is CASSVGREGNEQYF. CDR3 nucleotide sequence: TGTGCCAGCAGTGTAGGGCGGGAGGGCAATGAGCAGTACTTC.

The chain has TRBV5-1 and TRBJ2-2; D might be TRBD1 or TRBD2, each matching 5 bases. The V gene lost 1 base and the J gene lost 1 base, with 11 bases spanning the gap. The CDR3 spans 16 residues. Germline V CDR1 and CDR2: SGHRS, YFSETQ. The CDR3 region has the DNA TGCGCCAGCAGCTTGCAGCCAGGGAGGAACACCGGGGAGCTGTTTTTT. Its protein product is CASSLQPGRNTGELFF.

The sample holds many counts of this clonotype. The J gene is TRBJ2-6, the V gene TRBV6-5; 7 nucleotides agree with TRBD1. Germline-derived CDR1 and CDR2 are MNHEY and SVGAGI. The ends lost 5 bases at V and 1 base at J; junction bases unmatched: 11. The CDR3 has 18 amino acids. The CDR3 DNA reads TGTGCCAGCAGTCCTCGACCTTGGGACAGATCTGGGGCCAACGTCCTGACTTTC. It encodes CASSPRPWDRSGANVLTF.

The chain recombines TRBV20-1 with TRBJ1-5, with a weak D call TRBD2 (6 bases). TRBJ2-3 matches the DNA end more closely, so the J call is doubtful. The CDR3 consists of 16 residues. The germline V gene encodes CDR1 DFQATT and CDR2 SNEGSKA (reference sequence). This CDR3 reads CSARAMLVGRNQPQYF. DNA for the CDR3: TGCAGTGCTAGAGCGATGTTAGTAGGGAGGAATCAGCCCCAGTATTTT.

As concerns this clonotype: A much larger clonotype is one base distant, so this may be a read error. CDR3 nucleotide sequence: TGTGCCAGCGGCCAAGAGGTTCAGCGGGGGCCTTACAATGAGCAGTTCTTC. It codes for CASGQEVQRGPYNEQFF. The V call is TRBV4-2, the J call TRBJ2-1, with 8 bases identical to TRBD2. The germline V gene has CDR1 LGHNA and CDR2 YNFKEQ. This CDR3 is built from 17 residues.

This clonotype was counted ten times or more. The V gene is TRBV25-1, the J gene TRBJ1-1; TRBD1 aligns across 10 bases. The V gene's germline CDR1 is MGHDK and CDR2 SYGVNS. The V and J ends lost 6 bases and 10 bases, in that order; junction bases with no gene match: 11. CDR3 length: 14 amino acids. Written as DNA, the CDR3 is TGTGCCAGCAGAGGGGACAGGGGCTTCCTCGGAGCTTTCTTT. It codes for CASRGDRGFLGAFF.

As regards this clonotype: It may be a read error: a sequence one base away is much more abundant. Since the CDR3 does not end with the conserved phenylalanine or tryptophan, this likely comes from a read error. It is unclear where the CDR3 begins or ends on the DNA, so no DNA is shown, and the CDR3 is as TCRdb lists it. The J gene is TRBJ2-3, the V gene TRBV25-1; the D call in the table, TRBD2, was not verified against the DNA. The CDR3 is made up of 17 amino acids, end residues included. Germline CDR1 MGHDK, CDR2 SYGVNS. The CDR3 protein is CASSEDLTREVPDTLYL.

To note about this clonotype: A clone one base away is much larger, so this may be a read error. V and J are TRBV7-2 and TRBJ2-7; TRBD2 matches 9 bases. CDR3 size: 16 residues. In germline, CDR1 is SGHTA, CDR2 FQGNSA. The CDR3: CASSDLGVAGAYEKYF. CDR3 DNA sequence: TGTGCCAGCAGCGACCTGGGGGTAGCGGGAGCGTACGAGAAGTACTTC.

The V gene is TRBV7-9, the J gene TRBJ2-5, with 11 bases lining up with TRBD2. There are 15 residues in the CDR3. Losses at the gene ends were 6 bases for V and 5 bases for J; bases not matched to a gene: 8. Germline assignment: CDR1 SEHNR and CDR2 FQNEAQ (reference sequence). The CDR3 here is CASSSTSGSGETQYF. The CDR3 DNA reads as TGTGCCAGCAGTTCCACTAGCGGGAGTGGGGAGACCCAGTACTTC.

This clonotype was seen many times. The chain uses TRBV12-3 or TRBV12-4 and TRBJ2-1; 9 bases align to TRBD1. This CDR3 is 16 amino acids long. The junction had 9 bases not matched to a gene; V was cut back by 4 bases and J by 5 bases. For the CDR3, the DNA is TGTGCCAGCAGTTCGGCCGGGACAGGGTTAAACAATGAGCAGTTCTTC. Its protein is CASSSAGTGLNNEQFF.

DNA of the CDR3: TGTGCCAGCAGCCAGACTACGTTATCCTACGAGCAGTACTTC. Its translation: CASSQTTLSYEQYF. The V and J genes are TRBV3-1 and TRBJ2-7, with a tentative D call TRBD2 (5 bases). Trimming pared 3 bases from V and 1 base from J, leaving 10 bases between. The germline gives CDR1 LGHDT, CDR2 YNNKEL (reference sequence). The CDR3 consists of 14 residues.

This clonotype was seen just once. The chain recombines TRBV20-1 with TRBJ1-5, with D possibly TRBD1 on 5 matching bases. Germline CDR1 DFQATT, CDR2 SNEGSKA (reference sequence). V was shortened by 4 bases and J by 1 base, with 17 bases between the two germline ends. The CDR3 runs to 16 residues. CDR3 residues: CSAIETGLGSNQPQHF. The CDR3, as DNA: TGCAGTGCTATAGAAACGGGACTTGGGAGCAATCAGCCCCAGCATTTT.

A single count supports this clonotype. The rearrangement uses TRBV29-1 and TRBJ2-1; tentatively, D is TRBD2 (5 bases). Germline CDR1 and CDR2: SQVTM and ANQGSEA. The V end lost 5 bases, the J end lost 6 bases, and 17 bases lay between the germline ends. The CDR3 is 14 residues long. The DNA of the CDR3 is TGCAGCGTTTTAACTATCGGGAAGGGCAATGAGCAGTTCTTC. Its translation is CSVLTIGKGNEQFF.